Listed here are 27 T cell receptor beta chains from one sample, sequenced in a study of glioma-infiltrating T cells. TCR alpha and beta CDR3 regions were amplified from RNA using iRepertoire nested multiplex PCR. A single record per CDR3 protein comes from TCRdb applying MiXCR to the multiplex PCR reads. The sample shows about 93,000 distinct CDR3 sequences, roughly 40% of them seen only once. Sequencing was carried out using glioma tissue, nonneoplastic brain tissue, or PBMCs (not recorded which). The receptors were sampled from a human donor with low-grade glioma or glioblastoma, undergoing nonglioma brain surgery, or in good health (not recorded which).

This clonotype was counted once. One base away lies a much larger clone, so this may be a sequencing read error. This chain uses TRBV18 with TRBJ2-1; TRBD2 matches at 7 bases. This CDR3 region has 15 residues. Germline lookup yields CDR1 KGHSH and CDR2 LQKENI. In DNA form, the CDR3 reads TGTGCCAGCTCACCACCGGGACTATTCAACAATGAGCAGCTCTTC. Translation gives CASSPPGLFNNEQLF.

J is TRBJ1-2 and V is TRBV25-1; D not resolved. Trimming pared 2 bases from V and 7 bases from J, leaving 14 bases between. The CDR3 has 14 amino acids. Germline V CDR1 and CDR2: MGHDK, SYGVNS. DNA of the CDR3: TGTGCCAGCAGTGAAAAGCATGGACTACTTGGCTACACCTTC. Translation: CASSEKHGLLGYTF.

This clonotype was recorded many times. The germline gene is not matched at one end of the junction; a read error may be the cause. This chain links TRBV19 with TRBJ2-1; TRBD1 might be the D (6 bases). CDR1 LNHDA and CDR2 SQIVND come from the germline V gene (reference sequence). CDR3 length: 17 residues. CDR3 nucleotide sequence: TGTGCCAGTACCCATTCCCTGGGACACTATAAAATTCATGAGCAGTCCTTC. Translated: CASTHSLGHYKIHEQSF.

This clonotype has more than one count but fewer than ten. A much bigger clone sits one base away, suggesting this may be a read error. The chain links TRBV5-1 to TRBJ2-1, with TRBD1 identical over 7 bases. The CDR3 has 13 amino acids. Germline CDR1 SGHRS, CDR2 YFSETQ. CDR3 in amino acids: CASSIDRDNEQLF. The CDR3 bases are TGCGCCAGCAGTATCGACAGGGACAATGAGCAGCTCTTC. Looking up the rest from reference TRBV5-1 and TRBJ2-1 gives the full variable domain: KAGVTQTPRYLIKTRGQQVTLSCSPISGHRSVSWYQQTPGQGLQFLFEYFSETQRNKGNFPGRFSGRQFSNSRSEMNVSTLELGDSALYLCASSIDRDNEQLFGPGTRLTVL.

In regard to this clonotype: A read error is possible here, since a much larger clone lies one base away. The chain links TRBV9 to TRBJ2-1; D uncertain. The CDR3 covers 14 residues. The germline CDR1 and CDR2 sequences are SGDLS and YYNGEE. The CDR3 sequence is CASARTTSYDEQFF. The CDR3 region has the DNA TGTGCCAGCGCAAGAACTACTTCCTACGATGAGCAGTTCTTC. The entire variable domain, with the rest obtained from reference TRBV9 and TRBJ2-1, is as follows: DSGVTQTPKHLITATGQRVTLRCSPRSGDLSVYWYQQSLDQGLQFLIQYYNGEERAKGNILERFSAQQFPDLHSELNLSSLELGDSALYFCASARTTSYDEQFFGPGTRLTVL.

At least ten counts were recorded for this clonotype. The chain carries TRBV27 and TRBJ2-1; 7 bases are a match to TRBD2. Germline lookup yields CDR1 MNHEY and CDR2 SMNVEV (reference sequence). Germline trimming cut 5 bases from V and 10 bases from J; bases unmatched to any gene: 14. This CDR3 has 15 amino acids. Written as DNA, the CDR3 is TGTGCCAGCAGTCGTTTGGGGGGAGGGACTGGAGAGCAGTTCTTC. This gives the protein CASSRLGGGTGEQFF.

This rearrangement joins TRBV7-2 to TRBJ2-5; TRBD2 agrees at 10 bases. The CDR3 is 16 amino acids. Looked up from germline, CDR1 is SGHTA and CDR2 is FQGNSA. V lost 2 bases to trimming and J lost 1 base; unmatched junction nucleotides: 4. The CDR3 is CASSLPLAGAQETQYF. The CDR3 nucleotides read TGTGCCAGCAGCTTACCTCTAGCGGGAGCCCAAGAGACCCAGTACTTC.

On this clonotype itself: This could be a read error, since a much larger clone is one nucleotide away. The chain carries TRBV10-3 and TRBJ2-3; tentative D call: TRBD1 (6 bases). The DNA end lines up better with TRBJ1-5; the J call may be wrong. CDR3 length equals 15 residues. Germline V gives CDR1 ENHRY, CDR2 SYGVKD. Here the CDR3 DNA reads TGTGCCATCAGTGATCCCGGACAGAGCACAGAAACGCAGCATTTT. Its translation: CAISDPGQSTETQHF.

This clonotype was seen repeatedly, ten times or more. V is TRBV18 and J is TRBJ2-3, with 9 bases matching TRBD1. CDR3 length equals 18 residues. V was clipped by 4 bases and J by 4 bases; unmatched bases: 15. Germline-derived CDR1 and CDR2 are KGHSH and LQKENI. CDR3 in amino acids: CASSRRTGAGSDPDTQYF. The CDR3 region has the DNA TGTGCCAGCTCACGCCGGACAGGGGCAGGATCCGACCCAGATACGCAGTATTTT.

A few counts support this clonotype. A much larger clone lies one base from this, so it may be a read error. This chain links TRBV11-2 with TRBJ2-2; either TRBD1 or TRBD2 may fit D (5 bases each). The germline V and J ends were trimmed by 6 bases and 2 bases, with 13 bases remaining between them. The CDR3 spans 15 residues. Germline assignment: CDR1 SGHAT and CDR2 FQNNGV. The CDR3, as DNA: TGTGCCAGCAGACAGAGGGACGGAAACACCGGGGAGCTGTTTTTT. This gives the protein CASRQRDGNTGELFF.

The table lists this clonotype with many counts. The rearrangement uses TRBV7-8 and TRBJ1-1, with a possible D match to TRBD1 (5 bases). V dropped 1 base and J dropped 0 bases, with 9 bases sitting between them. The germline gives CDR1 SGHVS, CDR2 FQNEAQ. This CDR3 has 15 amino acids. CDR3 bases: TGTGCCAGCAGCTTAGTCCCAGGGATGAACACTGAAGCTTTCTTT. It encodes CASSLVPGMNTEAFF.

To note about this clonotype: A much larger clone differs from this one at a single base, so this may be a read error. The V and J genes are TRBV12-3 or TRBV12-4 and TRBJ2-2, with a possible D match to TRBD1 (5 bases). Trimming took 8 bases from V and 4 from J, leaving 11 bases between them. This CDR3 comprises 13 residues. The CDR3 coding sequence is TGTGCCAGCGGCGACAGAAGCACCGGGGAGCTGTTTTTT. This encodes CASGDRSTGELFF.

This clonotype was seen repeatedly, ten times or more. This CDR3 reads CASSSFEGSVTGELFF. CDR3 in DNA: TGTGCCAGCAGCTCCTTTGAGGGGTCGGTCACCGGGGAGCTGTTTTTT. The V call is TRBV7-3, the J call TRBJ2-2, with D perhaps being TRBD1 or TRBD2 (5 bases each). V shed 4 bases and J shed 4 bases, with 16 bases lying between them. CDR3 length: 16 amino acids. Germline V gene lookup returns CDR1 SGHTA and CDR2 FQGTGA. Full variable domain (missing parts from reference TRBV7-3 and TRBJ2-2): GAGVSQTPSNKVTEKGKYVELRCDPISGHTALYWYRQSLGQGPEFLIYFQGTGAADDSGLPNDRFFAVRPEGSVSTLKIQRTERGDSAVYLCASSSFEGSVTGELFFGEGSRLTVL.

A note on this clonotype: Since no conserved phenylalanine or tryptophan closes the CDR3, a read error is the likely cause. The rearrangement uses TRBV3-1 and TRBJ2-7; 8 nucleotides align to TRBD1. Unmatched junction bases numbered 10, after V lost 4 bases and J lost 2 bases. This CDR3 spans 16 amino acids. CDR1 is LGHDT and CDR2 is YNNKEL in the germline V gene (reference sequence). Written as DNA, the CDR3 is TGTGCCAGCAGCCCACCTGACGGGACAGGCGCCTACGAGCAGTACCTC. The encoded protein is CASSPPDGTGAYEQYL.

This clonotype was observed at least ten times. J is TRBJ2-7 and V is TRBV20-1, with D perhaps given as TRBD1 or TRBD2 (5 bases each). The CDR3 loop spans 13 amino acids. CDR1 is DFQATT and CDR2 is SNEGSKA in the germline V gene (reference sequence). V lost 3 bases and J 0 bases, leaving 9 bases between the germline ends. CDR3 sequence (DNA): TGCAGTGCTAGGGGACGGGGCTCCTACGAGCAGTACTTC. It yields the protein CSARGRGSYEQYF.

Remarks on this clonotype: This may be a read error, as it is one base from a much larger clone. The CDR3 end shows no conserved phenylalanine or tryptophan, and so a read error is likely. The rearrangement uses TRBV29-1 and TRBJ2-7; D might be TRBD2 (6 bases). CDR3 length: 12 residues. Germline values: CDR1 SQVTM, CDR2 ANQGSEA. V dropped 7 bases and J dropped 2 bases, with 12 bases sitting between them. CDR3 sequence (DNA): TGCAGCGCCAGGAGGGGTGCCTACGAGCAGTACTCC. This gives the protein CSARRGAYEQYS.

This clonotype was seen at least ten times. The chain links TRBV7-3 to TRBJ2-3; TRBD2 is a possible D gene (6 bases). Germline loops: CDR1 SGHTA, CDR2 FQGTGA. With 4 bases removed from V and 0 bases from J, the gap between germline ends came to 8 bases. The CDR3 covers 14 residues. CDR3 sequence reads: CASSSGLSTDTQYF. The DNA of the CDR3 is TGTGCCAGCAGCTCGGGACTGAGCACAGATACGCAGTATTTT.

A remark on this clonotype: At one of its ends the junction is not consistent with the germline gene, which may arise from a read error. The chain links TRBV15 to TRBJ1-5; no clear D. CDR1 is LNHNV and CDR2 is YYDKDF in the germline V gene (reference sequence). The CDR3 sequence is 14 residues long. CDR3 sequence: CATNREPLAQPQRF. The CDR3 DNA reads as TGTGCCACCAACAGAGAGCCCCTAGCTCAGCCCCAGCGTTTT.

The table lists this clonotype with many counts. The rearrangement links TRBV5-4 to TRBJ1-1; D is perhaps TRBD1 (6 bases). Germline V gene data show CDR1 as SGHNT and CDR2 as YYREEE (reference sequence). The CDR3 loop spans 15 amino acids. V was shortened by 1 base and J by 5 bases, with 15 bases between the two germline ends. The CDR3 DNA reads TGTGCCAGCAGCTTGTCATCAGGGGTAGGAACTGAAGCTTTCTTT. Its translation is CASSLSSGVGTEAFF.

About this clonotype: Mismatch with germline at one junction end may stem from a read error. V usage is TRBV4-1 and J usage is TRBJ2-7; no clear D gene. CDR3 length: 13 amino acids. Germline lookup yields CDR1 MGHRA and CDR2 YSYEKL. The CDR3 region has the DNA TGCGTCAGCAGCCCTACACGAGGCTACGAGCAGTACTTC. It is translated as CVSSPTRGYEQYF.

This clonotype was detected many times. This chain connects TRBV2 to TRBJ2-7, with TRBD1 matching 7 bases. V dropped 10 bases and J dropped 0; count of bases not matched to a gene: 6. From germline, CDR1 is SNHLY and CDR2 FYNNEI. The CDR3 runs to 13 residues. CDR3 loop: CATAGGVSYEQYF. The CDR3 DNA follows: TGTGCCACCGCAGGGGGTGTCTCCTACGAGCAGTACTTC. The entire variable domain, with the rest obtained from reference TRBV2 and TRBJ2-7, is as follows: EPEVTQTPSHQVTQMGQEVILRCVPISNHLYFYWYRQILGQKVEFLVSFYNNEISEKSEIFDDQFSVERPDGSNFTLKIRSTKLEDSAMYFCATAGGVSYEQYFGPGTRLTVT.

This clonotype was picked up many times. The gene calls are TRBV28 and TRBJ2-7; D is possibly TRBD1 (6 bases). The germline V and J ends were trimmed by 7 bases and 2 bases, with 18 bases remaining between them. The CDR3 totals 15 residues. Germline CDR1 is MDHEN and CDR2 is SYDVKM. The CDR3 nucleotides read TGTGCCAGCACACCATTGAGGGACACACCCTACGAGCAGTACTTC. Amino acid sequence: CASTPLRDTPYEQYF.

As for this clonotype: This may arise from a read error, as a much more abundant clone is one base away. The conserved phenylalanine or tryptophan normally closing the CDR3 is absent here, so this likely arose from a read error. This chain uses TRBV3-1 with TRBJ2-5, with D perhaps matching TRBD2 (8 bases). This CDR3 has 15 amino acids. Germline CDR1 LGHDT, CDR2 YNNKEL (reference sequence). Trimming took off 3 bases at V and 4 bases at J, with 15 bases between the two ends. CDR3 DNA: TGTGCCAGCAGCCAGGACAGGACTAGCCGAGAGACCCAGTACATC. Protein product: CASSQDRTSRETQYI.

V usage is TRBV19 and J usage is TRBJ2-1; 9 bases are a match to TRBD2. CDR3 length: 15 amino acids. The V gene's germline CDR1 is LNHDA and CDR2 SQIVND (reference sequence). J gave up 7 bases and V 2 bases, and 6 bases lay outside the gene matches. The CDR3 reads CASSIPGLAGNEQFF. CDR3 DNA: TGTGCCAGTAGTATACCGGGACTAGCCGGGAATGAGCAGTTCTTC.

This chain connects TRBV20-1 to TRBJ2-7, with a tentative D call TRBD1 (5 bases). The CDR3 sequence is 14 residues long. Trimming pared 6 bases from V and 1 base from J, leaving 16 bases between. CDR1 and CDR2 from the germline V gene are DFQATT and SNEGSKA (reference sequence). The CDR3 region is CSATSVRGSYEQYF. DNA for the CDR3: TGCAGTGCAACAAGCGTTAGGGGATCCTACGAGCAGTACTTC.

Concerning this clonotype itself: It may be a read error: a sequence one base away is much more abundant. The CDR3 DNA reads as TGTGCCAGTACTGGGACAGCCCACGAGCAGTACTTC. This codes for CASTGTAHEQYF. The chain recombines TRBV19 with TRBJ2-7; 7 bases match TRBD1. Trimming at V came to 7 bases and at J to 5 bases, leaving 5 bases not matched to a gene. CDR1 is LNHDA, CDR2 SQIVND, per germline (reference sequence). The CDR3 consists of 12 residues.

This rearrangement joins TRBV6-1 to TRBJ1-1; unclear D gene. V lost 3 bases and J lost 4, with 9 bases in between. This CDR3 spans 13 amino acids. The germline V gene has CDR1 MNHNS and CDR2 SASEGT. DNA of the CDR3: TGTGCCAGCAGTGAGGGCGTTAGCACTGAAGCTTTCTTT. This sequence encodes CASSEGVSTEAFF.